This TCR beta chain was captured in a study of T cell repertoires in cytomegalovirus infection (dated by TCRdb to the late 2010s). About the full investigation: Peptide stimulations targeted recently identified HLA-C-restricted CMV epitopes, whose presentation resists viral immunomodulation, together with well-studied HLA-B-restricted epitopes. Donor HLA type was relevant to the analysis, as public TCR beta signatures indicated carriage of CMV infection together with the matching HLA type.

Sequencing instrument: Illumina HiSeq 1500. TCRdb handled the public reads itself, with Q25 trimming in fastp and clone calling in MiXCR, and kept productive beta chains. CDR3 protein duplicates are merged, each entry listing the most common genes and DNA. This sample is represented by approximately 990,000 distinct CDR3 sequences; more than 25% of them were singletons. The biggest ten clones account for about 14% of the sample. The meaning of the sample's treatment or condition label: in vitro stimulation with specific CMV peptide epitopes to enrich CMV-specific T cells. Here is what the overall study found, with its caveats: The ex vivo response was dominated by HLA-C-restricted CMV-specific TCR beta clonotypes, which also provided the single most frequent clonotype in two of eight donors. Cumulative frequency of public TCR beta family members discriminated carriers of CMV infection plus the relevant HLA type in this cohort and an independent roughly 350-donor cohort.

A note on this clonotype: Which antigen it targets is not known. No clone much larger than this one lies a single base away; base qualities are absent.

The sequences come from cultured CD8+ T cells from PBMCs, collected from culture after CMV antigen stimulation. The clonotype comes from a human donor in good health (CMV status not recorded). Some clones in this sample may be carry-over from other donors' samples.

The nucleotides are TGCAGCGGGCGATGGGGAACTAATGAAAAACTGTTTTTT. Protein translation: CSGRWGTNEKLFF. The chain links TRBV29-1 with TRBJ1-4, with the D gene not clear enough to name. Taken from cysteine to phenylalanine, the CDR3 has 13 residues. Just the 39-base CDR3 DNA is kept, in frame starting at base 1. V lost 7 bases and J lost 1 base; the stretch between them is 10 bases long. CDR1 and CDR2 are drawn from the germline V gene: SQVTM, ANQGSEA.